This T cell receptor (beta chain) was recorded in a study of blood T cell repertoires in COVID-19. As for the study in general: Acute-phase and convalescent COVID-19 samples originated in the United States, Italy and Spain. T cells, B-cell-depleted T cells, or PBMCs provided the cDNA or gDNA that served as material.

Here immunoSEQ multiplex PCR was the method, and the copy in TCRdb shows in-frame clones only, minus some. Of 300,000 to 350,000 clones listed, roughly 87% were seen once; the top ten hold more than 2%. This clone was seen more than once but under ten times. CDR3 length equals 11 residues. Per the germline V gene, CDR1 is SGDLS and CDR2 is YYNGEE. The V gene lost 5 bases and the J gene lost 6 bases, with 5 bases spanning the gap. The sample taken for sequencing was peripheral blood. The chain is built from TRBV9 and TRBJ2-2; D is unclear. The origin of this receptor is a young man with active or convalescent COVID-19. Here the CDR3 DNA reads TGTGCCAGCAGAGGAGCCGGGGAGCTGTTTTTT. It encodes CASRGAGELFF.